The 21 T cell receptor beta chains below all came from one sample that was sequenced in a study of control samples from healthy donors and cancer patients. This table comes from immunoSEQ multiplex PCR, and its TCRdb copy is limited to in-frame clones, with some not included. The sample carries 60,000 to 75,000 clones, 83% recorded once. Material: blood. The receptors shown here come from a man between 60 and 75 years old in good health.

The genes are TRBV2 and TRBJ2-4; 7 bases align to TRBD2. The V gene's germline CDR1 is SNHLY and CDR2 FYNNEI. J gave up 0 bases and V 5 bases, and 4 bases lay outside the gene matches. This CDR3 has 15 amino acids. In DNA, the CDR3 is TGTGCCAGCAGTTCCTTAGCGGGAGCCAAAAACATTCAGTACTTC. Translated: CASSSLAGAKNIQYF.

V and J are TRBV10-1 and TRBJ1-6; D gene uncertain. The ends were cut back, 6 bases at V and 0 bases at J, with 15 bases in the middle. Germline V gives CDR1 WNHNN, CDR2 SYGVQD (reference sequence). CDR3 length: 17 amino acids. The CDR3 loop reads CASSVREVSSYNSPLHF. The CDR3 region has the DNA TGCGCCAGCAGCGTCCGGGAAGTTAGCTCCTATAATTCACCCCTCCACTTT.

The V gene is TRBV5-1, the J gene TRBJ1-1; D call uncertain. This CDR3 spans 12 amino acids. V lost 2 bases and J lost 8, with 10 bases in between. Germline V CDR1 and CDR2: SGHRS, YFSETQ. CDR3 region: CASSFRLGEAFF. The DNA for the CDR3 is TGCGCCAGCAGCTTCCGCTTGGGAGAAGCTTTCTTT. Filled out from reference TRBV5-1 and TRBJ1-1, the complete variable domain reads KAGVTQTPRYLIKTRGQQVTLSCSPISGHRSVSWYQQTPGQGLQFLFEYFSETQRNKGNFPGRFSGRQFSNSRSEMNVSTLELGDSALYLCASSFRLGEAFFGQGTRLTVV.

V gene TRBV19 combines with J gene TRBJ1-2; the D gene is possibly TRBD1 (5 bases). CDR1 is LNHDA and CDR2 is SQIVND in the germline V gene (reference sequence). The CDR3 runs 13 residues. V lost 1 base to trimming and J lost 7 bases, with 10 bases between them. CDR3 in amino acids: CASSIAGVTGYTF. CDR3 DNA sequence: TGTGCCAGTAGTATAGCGGGGGTTACTGGCTACACCTTC.

The V gene is TRBV20-1, the J gene TRBJ1-1; D call uncertain. This CDR3 has 11 residues. V lost 4 bases, J lost 0 bases, and 3 bases lay in between. Looked up from germline, CDR1 is DFQATT and CDR2 is SNEGSKA (reference sequence). This CDR3 is CSAIMNTEAFF. As DNA, the CDR3 is TGCAGTGCTATAATGAACACTGAAGCTTTCTTT.

The chain combines TRBV19 with TRBJ1-1; perhaps TRBD1 as D (6 bases). V lost 5 bases and J 2 bases, leaving 12 bases between the germline ends. CDR1 LNHDA and CDR2 SQIVND come from the germline V gene (reference sequence). The CDR3 has 14 residues. The DNA of the CDR3 is TGTGCCAGTAGTTTAGGACAGCCCAACACTGAAGCTTTCTTT. This sequence encodes CASSLGQPNTEAFF.

This chain joins TRBV5-5 and TRBJ2-3, with TRBD2 as a possible D gene (6 bases). CDR3 length: 14 amino acids. CDR1 and CDR2 from the germline V gene are SGHKS and YYEKEE (reference sequence). The V and J ends lost 4 bases and 4 bases respectively, with 13 bases between them. CDR3 in amino acids: CASSPEWGADTQYF. Written as DNA, the CDR3 is TGTGCCAGCAGCCCCGAGTGGGGGGCAGATACGCAGTATTTT.

In this sample, this clone turned up once. The gene calls are TRBV6-5 and TRBJ2-1, with a tentative D call TRBD1 (5 bases). The CDR3 has 12 residues. Trimming took 7 bases from V and 6 from J, leaving 10 bases between them. Germline loops: CDR1 MNHEY, CDR2 SVGAGI. The CDR3 DNA follows: TGTGCCAGCACCAGGGAAGGCAATGAGCAGTTCTTC. It codes for CASTREGNEQFF.

The rearrangement links TRBV5-4 to TRBJ2-6; D possibly corresponds to TRBD2 (5 bases). This CDR3 is built from 16 residues. Trimming removed 4 bases at V and 0 bases at J, with 11 bases between. Germline CDR1 reads SGHNT; CDR2 reads YYREEE (reference sequence). The CDR3 loop reads CASSPIRGSGANVLTF. The CDR3 DNA follows: TGTGCCAGCAGCCCGATACGGGGCTCTGGGGCCAACGTCCTGACTTTC.

V and J are TRBV27 and TRBJ1-1, with no clear D. CDR1 is MNHEY, CDR2 SMNVEV, per germline (reference sequence). This CDR3 has 15 residues. Trimming stripped 5 bases from V and 8 bases from J, with 21 bases between. The CDR3 region is CASSKSYSGLGEAFF. The CDR3 DNA follows: TGTGCCAGCAGTAAATCATACTCAGGTTTGGGAGAAGCTTTCTTT.

The chain employs TRBV9 and TRBJ1-1, with 10 bases identical to TRBD1. The junction had 8 bases not matched to a gene; V was cut back by 0 bases and J by 6 bases. The CDR3 totals 16 residues. Germline V gene data show CDR1 as SGDLS and CDR2 as YYNGEE. The CDR3 protein is CASSVGTGGAIAEAFF. CDR3 coding DNA: TGTGCCAGCAGCGTAGGGACAGGGGGGGCCATCGCTGAAGCTTTCTTT.

The chain employs TRBV19 and TRBJ2-7; D unclear. Germline V CDR1 and CDR2: LNHDA, SQIVND (reference sequence). Trimming left V 5 bases short and J 3 bases short, with 11 bases between. The CDR3 totals 13 residues. The CDR3 protein is CASSPGPNYEQYF. Written as DNA, the CDR3 is TGTGCCAGTAGTCCCGGGCCCAACTACGAGCAGTACTTC.

The rearrangement joins TRBV19 to TRBJ2-1; 8 bases are a match to TRBD2. The CDR3 sequence is 18 residues long. V lost 0 bases, J lost 7 bases, and 14 bases stayed unmatched. Germline lookup yields CDR1 LNHDA and CDR2 SQIVND (reference sequence). The CDR3 region is CASSIDPGPGRGKNEQFF. The CDR3 region has the DNA TGTGCCAGTAGTATAGACCCCGGGCCCGGGAGGGGAAAAAATGAGCAGTTCTTC.

The J gene is TRBJ2-1, the V gene TRBV7-9; possibly TRBD1 or TRBD2 for D (6 bases each). CDR1 and CDR2 from the germline V gene are SEHNR and FQNEAQ (reference sequence). The CDR3 is made up of 14 amino acids. V dropped 2 bases and J dropped 7 bases, with 12 bases sitting between them. CDR3 nucleotide sequence: TGTGCCAGCAGCTTATCCGGAGGGGGAAATGAGCAGTTCTTC. Amino acid sequence: CASSLSGGGNEQFF. The full variable domain, rest sourced from reference TRBV7-9 and TRBJ2-1, is DTGVSQNPRHKITKRGQNVTFRCDPISEHNRLYWYRQTLGQGPEFLTYFQNEAQLEKSRLLSDRFSAERPKGSFSTLEIQRTEQGDSAMYLCASSLSGGGNEQFFGPGTRLTVL.

V is TRBV7-2 and J is TRBJ2-1, with 7 bases matching TRBD2. In germline, CDR1 is SGHTA, CDR2 FQGNSA. The CDR3 length is 13 residues. Trimming cost V 2 bases and J 7 bases; bases outside gene matches: 2. The CDR3 coding sequence is TGTGCCAGCAGCTTAACTAGCGAGAATGAGCAGTTCTTC. Translated: CASSLTSENEQFF. The full variable domain, its missing parts supplied by reference TRBV7-2 and TRBJ2-1, is GAGVSQSPSNKVTEKGKDVELRCDPISGHTALYWYRQSLGQGLEFLIYFQGNSAPDKSGLPSDRFSAERTGGSVSTLTIQRTQQEDSAVYLCASSLTSENEQFFGPGTRLTVL.

V usage is TRBV7-3 and J usage is TRBJ2-1; no firm D call. Deletions cut 5 bases from V and 8 bases from J, with 16 bases between. In germline, CDR1 is SGHTA, CDR2 FQGTGA. The CDR3 is 14 amino acids. The CDR3 DNA sequence: TGTGCCAGCAGCCCAGCTGGCCCTCGGGATGAGCAGTTCTTC. Translated: CASSPAGPRDEQFF.

In this sample, this clone turned up once. The J gene is TRBJ2-6, the V gene TRBV18; D unresolved. Germline V gene data show CDR1 as KGHSH and CDR2 as LQKENI. The CDR3 spans 20 residues. V gave up 5 bases and J gave up 2 bases, with 25 bases separating them. The CDR3 reads CASSTRAPNPPIAGANVLTF. The CDR3, as DNA: TGTGCCAGCTCAACCCGGGCCCCCAATCCCCCAATCGCTGGGGCCAACGTCCTGACTTTC.

The chain uses TRBV18 and TRBJ2-5, with 9 bases identical to TRBD1. Germline loops: CDR1 KGHSH, CDR2 LQKENI. V lost 4 bases and J lost 3; bases outside the gene matches: 9. The length of the CDR3 is 16 residues. The CDR3 is CASSRRDRAEKETQYF. For the CDR3, the DNA is TGTGCCAGCTCACGGAGGGACAGGGCAGAGAAAGAGACCCAGTACTTC.

This clone occurred once. As DNA, the CDR3 is TGTGCCAGCAGCTTAGAGATTGGCGAGCAGTTCTTC. Its protein product is CASSLEIGEQFF. The gene calls are TRBV7-8 and TRBJ2-1; D is unresolved. The CDR3 has 12 amino acids. Germline V gene data show CDR1 as SGHVS and CDR2 as FQNEAQ. With 1 base removed from V and 10 bases from J, the gap between germline ends came to 8 bases.

The CDR3 is CAWSPGYYGYTF. DNA of the CDR3: TGTGCCTGGAGTCCAGGTTACTATGGCTACACCTTC. The chain recombines TRBV30 with TRBJ1-2; D remains unclear. V dropped 2 bases and J dropped 3 bases, with 7 bases sitting between them. CDR3 length equals 12 residues. The V gene's germline CDR1 is GTSNPN and CDR2 SVGIG (reference sequence).

The chain links TRBV5-1 to TRBJ2-6; D is unclear. The germline V gene has CDR1 SGHRS and CDR2 YFSETQ. Trimming removed 0 bases at V and 0 bases at J, with 4 bases between. This CDR3 spans 15 amino acids. The CDR3 protein is CASSLVPSGANVLTF. DNA for the CDR3: TGCGCCAGCAGCTTGGTTCCCTCTGGGGCCAACGTCCTGACTTTC.